This passage covers 6 T cell receptor beta chains from one sample sequenced in a study of beta chain features in type 1 diabetes. The antigens these receptors bind are not known. Study results and caveats: Type 1 diabetes patients had TCRB CDR3s that were shorter (moderately but significantly so) in all four CD4+ subsets.

Of the isolated RNA, all was reverse transcribed, and so the sequenced material was expressed TCRB transcripts. Sequenced by immunoSEQ multiplex PCR; TCRdb stores in-frame clones only, minus some. The data show just under 150,000 clones, 10% to 15% seen once. The specimen was central memory CD4+ T cells from blood. These receptors all come from a man between 18 and 35 years old with type 1 diabetes.

This chain joins TRBV6-5 and TRBJ1-3; tentatively, D is TRBD1 (6 bases). The CDR3 covers 13 residues. The ends were cut back, 6 bases at V and 4 bases at J, with 10 bases in the middle. Germline V gives CDR1 MNHEY, CDR2 SVGAGI. The chain's CDR3 is CASSTGYGNTIYF. As DNA, the CDR3 is TGTGCCAGCAGCACAGGGTACGGAAACACCATATATTTT.

This rearrangement joins TRBV9 to TRBJ2-3, with D perhaps being TRBD1 or TRBD2 (5 bases each). V lost 3 bases and J lost 6, with 26 bases in between. The germline V gene has CDR1 SGDLS and CDR2 YYNGEE. This CDR3 is 18 amino acids long. The DNA for the CDR3 is TGTGCCAGCAGCGCCCGAGGGGTGAACAGCCGGCAAAGGGATACGCAGTATTTT. Its translation: CASSARGVNSRQRDTQYF.

Remarks on this clone: Other DNA sequences of this sample code for an identical CDR3. The J gene is TRBJ2-2, the V gene TRBV30; D may be TRBD1 (5 bases). The CDR3 runs to 14 residues. From germline, CDR1 is GTSNPN and CDR2 SVGIG (reference sequence). The V gene lost 1 base and the J gene lost 1 base, with 7 bases spanning the gap. In nucleotides, the CDR3 is TGTGCCTGGAGTGGTCAGGGGAACACCGGGGAGCTGTTTTTT. Its protein product is CAWSGQGNTGELFF.

This clone was seen repeatedly, ten times or more. V and J are TRBV30 and TRBJ2-3, with TRBD1 identical over 8 bases. Germline V CDR1 and CDR2: GTSNPN, SVGIG (reference sequence). CDR3 length: 14 residues. The ends lost 3 bases at V and 6 bases at J; junction bases unmatched: 8. The CDR3: CAWRPPGGRDTQYF. For the CDR3, the DNA is TGTGCCTGGAGACCCCCAGGGGGCAGGGATACGCAGTATTTT.

This chain connects TRBV6-1 to TRBJ2-4; 9 nucleotides match TRBD1. The CDR3 consists of 15 residues. Looked up from germline, CDR1 is MNHNS and CDR2 is SASEGT. With 5 bases clipped from V and 10 bases from J, the junction kept 12 bases outside the gene matches. Written as DNA, the CDR3 is TGTGCCAGCAGTACCCACAGGGGGCGGGAAATGATTCAGTACTTC. It is translated as CASSTHRGREMIQYF.

The genes are TRBV6-1 and TRBJ1-2, with D unclear. The CDR3 extends over 14 amino acids. Per the germline V gene, CDR1 is MNHNS and CDR2 is SASEGT. V was clipped by 2 bases and J by 8 bases, with 15 bases between them. The CDR3 here is CASSELGKRGGYTF. The CDR3 coding sequence is TGTGCCAGCAGTGAATTAGGGAAAAGAGGAGGCTACACCTTC.